The clone carrying this TCR beta chain was detected ten times or more. The sample belongs to a study of blood T cell repertoires in COVID-19. Study-wide background: Sources were T cells, B-cell-depleted T cells, or PBMCs; the material itself was cDNA or gDNA.

This CDR3 contains 11 residues. The germline gives CDR1 SGHNT, CDR2 YYREEE (reference sequence). The ends were cut back, 6 bases at V and 3 bases at J, with 6 bases in the middle. How the authors handled the data: Cell counts per sample came from amplifying reference gene primers. The method was immunoSEQ multiplex PCR; TCRdb's version includes in-frame clones alone and lacks a portion of them. From that table come the V and J calls and clone size; the DNA was used to work out D and trimming. Altogether 250,000 or so clones are present, roughly four fifths being singletons, with the ten largest covering roughly 2%.

The chain is built from TRBV5-4 and TRBJ1-1; a possible D gene is TRBD1 (6 bases). Sequenced material: peripheral blood. The clonotype originates from a man aged 25 to 45 who had recovered from COVID-19. The CDR3 bases are TGTGCCAGCACAGGGGACACTGAAGCTTTCTTT. Its protein product is CASTGDTEAFF.